This T cell receptor (beta chain) derives from a study of CD8 T cells in ankylosing spondylitis. Via MiXCR, TCRdb re-called the 5' RACE reads, giving one row per CDR3 protein. Of more than 100,000 distinct CDR3 sequences in the sample, 9.5% to 12% are singletons; the top ten hold around 4.1%. This clonotype was detected a few times. The V end was cut by 4 bases, the J end by 0 bases, with 7 bases between. CDR1 and CDR2 from the germline V gene are GTSNPN and SVGIG (reference sequence). There are 13 residues in the CDR3. This clonotype was sampled from a female donor with ankylosing spondylitis or in good health (not recorded which). Material: blood, either unsorted or a sorted T cell fraction (not recorded which). The chain uses TRBV30 and TRBJ1-5; no firm D call. CDR3 nucleotides: TGTGCCTGGACAACTCATAGCAATCAGCCCCAGCATTTT. Translating it yields CAWTTHSNQPQHF.